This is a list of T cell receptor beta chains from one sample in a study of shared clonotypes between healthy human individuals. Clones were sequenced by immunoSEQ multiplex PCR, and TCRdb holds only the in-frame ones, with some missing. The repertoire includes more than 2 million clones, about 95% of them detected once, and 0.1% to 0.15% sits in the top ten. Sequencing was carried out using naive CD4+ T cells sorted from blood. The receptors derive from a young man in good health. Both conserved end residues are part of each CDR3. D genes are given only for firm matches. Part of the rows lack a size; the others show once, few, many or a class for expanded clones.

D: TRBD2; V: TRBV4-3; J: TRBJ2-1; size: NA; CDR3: CASSQDSWREYNEQFF; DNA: TGCGCCAGCAGCCAAGATAGTTGGCGGGAGTACAATGAGCAGTTCTTC
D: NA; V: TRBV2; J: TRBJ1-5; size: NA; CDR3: CASRRDQPQHF; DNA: TGTGCCAGCAGGAGGGATCAGCCCCAGCATTTT
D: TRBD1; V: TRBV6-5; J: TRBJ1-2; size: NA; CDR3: CASSRDRGRGYTF; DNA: TGTGCCAGCAGCCGAGACAGGGGACGTGGCTACACCTTC
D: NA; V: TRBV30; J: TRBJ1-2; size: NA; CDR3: CAWSTSGNNYGYTF; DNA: TGTGCCTGGAGTACTTCAGGAAATAACTATGGCTACACCTTC
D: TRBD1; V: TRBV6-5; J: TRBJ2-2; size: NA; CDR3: CASSPLDRDGGELFF; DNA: TGTGCCAGCAGTCCTCTGGACAGGGACGGCGGGGAGCTGTTTTTT
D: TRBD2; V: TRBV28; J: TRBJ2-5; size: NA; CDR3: CASSWRLAGHQETQYF; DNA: TGTGCCAGCAGTTGGAGACTAGCGGGGCATCAAGAGACCCAGTACTTC
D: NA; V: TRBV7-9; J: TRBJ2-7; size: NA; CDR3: CASSLNSGEVEQYF; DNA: TGTGCCAGCAGCTTAAACTCAGGGGAAGTCGAGCAGTACTTC
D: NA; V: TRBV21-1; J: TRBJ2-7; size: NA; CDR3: CASSRTDLPF; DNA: TGTGCCAGCAGCAGGACGGACCTTCCCTTC
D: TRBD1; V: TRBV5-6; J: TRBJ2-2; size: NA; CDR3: CASSRQGDSGELFF; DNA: TGTGCCAGCAGCCGACAGGGGGATTCCGGGGAGCTGTTTTTT
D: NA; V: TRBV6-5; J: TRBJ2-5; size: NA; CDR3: CASSPGMIQETQYF; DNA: TGTGCCAGCAGTCCCGGTATGATACAAGAGACCCAGTACTTC
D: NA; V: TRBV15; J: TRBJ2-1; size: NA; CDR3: CATSRDPSASYNEQFF; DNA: TGTGCCACCAGCAGAGATCCTAGCGCCTCCTACAATGAGCAGTTCTTC
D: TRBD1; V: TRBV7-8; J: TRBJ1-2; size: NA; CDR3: CASSSARDRGGGYTF; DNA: TGTGCCAGCAGCTCCGCCCGGGACAGGGGAGGTGGCTACACCTTC
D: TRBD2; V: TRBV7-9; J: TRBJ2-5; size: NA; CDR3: CASSAPLAGSATQYF; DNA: TGTGCCAGCAGCGCCCCACTAGCGGGCTCAGCGACCCAGTACTTC
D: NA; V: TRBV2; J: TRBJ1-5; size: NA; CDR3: CASQAREGSNQPQHF; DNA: TGTGCCAGCCAGGCCCGAGAGGGTAGCAATCAGCCCCAGCATTTT
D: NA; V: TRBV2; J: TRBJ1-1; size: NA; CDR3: CASSERGGSTEAFF; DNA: TGTGCCAGCAGTGAAAGGGGCGGGTCAACTGAAGCTTTCTTT
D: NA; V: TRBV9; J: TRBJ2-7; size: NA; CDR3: CASSETDSHSYEQYF; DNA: TGTGCCAGCAGCGAGACGGACAGCCACTCCTACGAGCAGTACTTC
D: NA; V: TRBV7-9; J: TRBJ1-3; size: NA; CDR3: CASSLGTAGNTIYF; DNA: TGTGCCAGCAGCTTAGGGACAGCTGGAAACACCATATATTTT
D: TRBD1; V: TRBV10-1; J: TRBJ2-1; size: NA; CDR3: CASSESGTGFNEQFF; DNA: TGCGCCAGCAGTGAGTCCGGGACAGGGTTCAATGAGCAGTTCTTC
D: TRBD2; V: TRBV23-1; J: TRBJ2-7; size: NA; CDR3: CASCARTSGTSKHEQYF; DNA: TGCGCCAGCTGCGCCCGGACTAGCGGGACCTCTAAGCACGAGCAGTACTTC
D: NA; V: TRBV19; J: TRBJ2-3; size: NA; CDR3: CASQRLGRGTDTQYF; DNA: TGTGCCAGCCAGAGGTTGGGCAGGGGCACAGATACGCAGTATTTT
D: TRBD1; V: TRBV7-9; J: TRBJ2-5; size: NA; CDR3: CASSFTGGQETQYF; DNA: TGTGCCAGCAGCTTCACAGGGGGGCAAGAGACCCAGTACTTC
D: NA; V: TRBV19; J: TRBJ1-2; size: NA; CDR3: CASSMGTAANYGYTF; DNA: TGTGCCAGTAGTATGGGAACAGCAGCTAACTATGGCTACACCTTC
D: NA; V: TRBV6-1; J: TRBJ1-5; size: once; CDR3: CASSEPSASNQPQHF; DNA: TGTGCCAGCAGTGAACCGAGTGCCAGCAATCAGCCCCAGCATTTT
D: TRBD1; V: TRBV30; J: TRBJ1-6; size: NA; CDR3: CASNRGSSPLHF; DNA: TGTGCCTCCAACAGGGGTAGCTCACCCCTCCACTTT
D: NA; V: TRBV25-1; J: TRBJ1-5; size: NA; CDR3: CASSEGSNQPQHF; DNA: TGTGCCAGCAGTGAGGGTAGCAATCAGCCCCAGCATTTT
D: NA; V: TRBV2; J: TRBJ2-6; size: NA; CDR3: CASRDRSGANVLTF; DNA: TGTGCCAGCAGGGATAGGTCTGGGGCCAACGTCCTGACTTTC
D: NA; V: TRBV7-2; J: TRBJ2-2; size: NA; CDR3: CASSLVGLFPGELFF; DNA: TGTGCCAGCAGCTTAGTAGGTCTATTCCCCGGGGAGCTGTTTTTT
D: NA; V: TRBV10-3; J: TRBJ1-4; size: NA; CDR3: CAISDLYNEKLFF; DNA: TGTGCCATCAGTGACTTATATAATGAAAAACTGTTTTTT
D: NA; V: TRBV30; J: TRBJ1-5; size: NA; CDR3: CAWSEILNQPQHF; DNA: TGTGCCTGGAGTGAGATACTTAATCAGCCCCAGCATTTT
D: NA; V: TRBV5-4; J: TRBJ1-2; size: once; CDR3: CASSRTQGLGYTF; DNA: TGTGCCAGCAGCCGGACACAGGGCCTCGGCTACACCTTC
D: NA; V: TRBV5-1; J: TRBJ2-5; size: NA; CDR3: CASAGGQYQETQYF; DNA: TGCGCCAGCGCGGGGGGACAGTACCAAGAGACCCAGTACTTC
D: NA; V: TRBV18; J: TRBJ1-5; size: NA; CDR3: CASSPGGQPQHF; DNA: TGTGCCAGCTCGCCGGGGGGTCAGCCCCAGCATTTT
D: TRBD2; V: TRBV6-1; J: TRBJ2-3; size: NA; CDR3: CASSEGLAGGPMRTDTQYF; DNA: TGTGCCAGCAGTGAAGGACTAGCGGGAGGCCCGATGCGCACAGATACGCAGTATTTT
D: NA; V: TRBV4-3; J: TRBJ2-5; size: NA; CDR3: CASSRQLAGETQYF; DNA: TGCGCCAGCAGCCGGCAGCTAGCAGGAGAGACCCAGTACTTC
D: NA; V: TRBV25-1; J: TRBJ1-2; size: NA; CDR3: CASSATQGLGGYTF; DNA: TGTGCCAGCAGTGCAACTCAGGGACTCGGTGGCTACACCTTC
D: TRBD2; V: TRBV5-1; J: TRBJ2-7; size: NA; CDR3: CASSWGGVGDEQYF; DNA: TGCGCCAGCAGTTGGGGAGGGGTTGGCGACGAGCAGTACTTC
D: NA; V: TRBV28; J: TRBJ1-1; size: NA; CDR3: CASSLERWNTEAFF; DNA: TGTGCCAGCAGTTTAGAGAGATGGAACACTGAAGCTTTCTTT
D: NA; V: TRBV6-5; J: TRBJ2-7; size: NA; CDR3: CASSYSTGTSSYEQYF; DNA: TGTGCCAGCAGTTACTCTACAGGGACAAGCTCCTACGAGCAGTACTTC
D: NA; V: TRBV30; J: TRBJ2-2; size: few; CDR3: CAWSRGSGELFF; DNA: TGTGCCTGGAGTCGGGGGTCCGGGGAGCTGTTTTTT
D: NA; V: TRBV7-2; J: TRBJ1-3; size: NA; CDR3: CASTPGSPSGNTIYF; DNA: TGTGCCAGCACTCCCGGGTCCCCCTCTGGAAACACCATATATTTT
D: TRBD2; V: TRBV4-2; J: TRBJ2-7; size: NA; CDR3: CASSQPPSGSRDEQYF; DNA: TGTGCCAGCAGCCAACCCCCTAGCGGGAGCCGTGACGAGCAGTACTTC
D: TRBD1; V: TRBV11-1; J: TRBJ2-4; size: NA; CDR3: CASSTRGAKNIQYF; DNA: TGTGCCAGCAGTACCAGGGGGGCCAAAAACATTCAGTACTTC
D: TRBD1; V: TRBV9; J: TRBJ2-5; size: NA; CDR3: CASSVGQGAKTQYF; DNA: TGTGCCAGCAGCGTCGGACAGGGGGCGAAGACCCAGTACTTC
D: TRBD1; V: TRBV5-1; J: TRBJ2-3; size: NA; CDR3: CASSLGTGDTDTQYF; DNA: TGCGCCAGCAGTCTCGGGACAGGAGACACAGATACGCAGTATTTT
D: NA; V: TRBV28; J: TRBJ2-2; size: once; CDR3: CASNGGSNTGELFF; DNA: TGTGCCAGCAATGGGGGTTCGAACACCGGGGAGCTGTTTTTT
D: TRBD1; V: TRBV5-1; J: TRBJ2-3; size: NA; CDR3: CASSPSQGAPTGDTQYF; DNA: TGCGCCAGCAGCCCATCCCAGGGGGCTCCCACGGGAGATACGCAGTATTTT
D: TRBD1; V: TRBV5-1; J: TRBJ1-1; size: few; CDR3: CASSATGGGTEAFF; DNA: TGCGCCAGCAGCGCGACAGGGGGCGGCACTGAAGCTTTCTTT